This T cell receptor (beta chain) was sequenced for a study of cytomegalovirus exposure and HLA in healthy donors. This clone showed up just a few times. Its antigen is not identified. Vbeta (60) and Jbeta (13) primers were used in the PCR. TCRdb keeps only in-frame clones here, not all; method: immunoSEQ multiplex PCR. This sample carries about 130,000 clones, 80% of them seen once, and the ten largest clones take around 4.1%. Study results and caveats: The study assumed roughly uniform donor sequencing depth for presence/absence analyses. For cytomegalovirus status, the classifier reportedly gave diagnoses with high specificity and sensitivity. In a later analysis, across HLA loci, associated TCR counts were highest for DRB1, lowest for HLA-C. A missense variant in DCLRE1C was later tied to TCR beta V- and J-gene trimming.

Trimming shortened V by 4 bases and J by 5 bases, and 8 bases separated the two germline ends. The CDR3 has 13 residues. Germline V gene sequence: CDR1 KGHSH, CDR2 LQKENI. This TCR came from a woman aged 40 to 50 in good health and CMV-seronegative. The sequenced sample was PBMCs. V gene TRBV18 combines with J gene TRBJ1-4; no definite D call. The CDR3 reads CASSQDSNEKLFF. The CDR3 bases are TGTGCCAGCTCACAGGACTCGAATGAAAAACTGTTTTTT.